Each of the 2 T cell receptor beta chains below was sequenced from the same sample in a study of cytotoxic CD8 clonotypes in ibrutinib-treated CLL (dated by TCRdb to the early 2020s). The library came from the immunoSEQ multiplex PCR assay. As stored in TCRdb, this immuneACCESS dataset retains in-frame rearrangements with V and J assigned. A fraction of the clones does not appear; measured against another copy, unresolved V genes explain less than half of the discrepancy, and the remainder lacks a known reason. Here the sample has some 17,000 clones; 75% to 85% occur a single time. The ten largest clones take up around 15% of the sample. The source material was PBMCs, sampled before ibrutinib treatment. The receptors here all came from a human donor with chronic lymphocytic leukemia.

The chain links TRBV14 to TRBJ1-2; D is uncertain. The germline gives CDR1 SGHDN, CDR2 FVKESK. CDR3 length: 11 amino acids. The germline V and J ends were trimmed by 1 base and 7 bases, with 4 bases remaining between them. This CDR3 is CASSQVGGYTF. Written as DNA, the CDR3 is TGTGCCAGCAGCCAAGTGGGTGGCTACACCTTC.

Here the CDR3 reads CAISDGIAGANVLTF. For the CDR3, the DNA is TGTGCCATCAGTGATGGAATAGCCGGGGCCAACGTCCTGACTTTC. This sequence joins TRBV10-3 and TRBJ2-6; D gene ambiguous. V lost 3 bases and J 4 bases, leaving 10 bases between the germline ends. Looked up from germline, CDR1 is ENHRY and CDR2 is SYGVKD. The CDR3 is 15 amino acids.